This entry lists 23 T cell receptor beta chains sequenced from one sample in a study of monozygotic twins with cystic fibrosis. Here immunoSEQ multiplex PCR was the method, and the copy in TCRdb shows in-frame clones only, minus some. The sample consists of roughly 20,000 clones, about 97% of them appearing once. The specimen was blood. The receptor source for this set is a woman under 40 with cystic fibrosis.

The chain links TRBV9 to TRBJ2-5, with D possibly matching TRBD2 (5 bases). The germline V gene has CDR1 SGDLS and CDR2 YYNGEE. V lost 2 bases and J lost 4, with 15 bases in between. This CDR3 has 15 amino acids. The CDR3 nucleotides are TGTGCCAGCAGCGTCTTCGGGGTAGGGAGAGAGACCCAGTACTTC. Its protein product is CASSVFGVGRETQYF.

V is TRBV6-5 and J is TRBJ1-2; 7 bases align to TRBD1. The CDR3 extends over 14 amino acids. CDR1 and CDR2 from the germline V gene are MNHEY and SVGAGI. V shed 6 bases and J 9 bases; nucleotides not matched to a gene: 13. The CDR3 protein is CASRGTAVVRSYTF. CDR3 in DNA: TGTGCCAGCAGGGGGACAGCCGTCGTAAGGAGCTACACCTTC.

The chain couples TRBV5-4 to TRBJ2-7; D is unresolved. The CDR3 length is 17 residues. CDR1 is SGHNT and CDR2 is YYREEE in the germline V gene (reference sequence). V was shortened by 0 bases and J by 6 bases, with 22 bases between the two germline ends. CDR3 in amino acids: CASSLGYGGQRRLEQYF. Written as DNA, the CDR3 is TGTGCCAGCAGCTTGGGTTATGGTGGCCAGCGTAGGCTCGAGCAGTACTTC. The variable domain in full, with the rest retrieved from reference TRBV5-4 and TRBJ2-7, is ETGVTQSPTHLIKTRGQQVTLRCSSQSGHNTVSWYQQALGQGPQFIFQYYREEENGRGNFPPRFSGLQFPNYSSELNVNALELDDSALYLCASSLGYGGQRRLEQYFGPGTRLTVT.

The V call is TRBV25-1, the J call TRBJ2-1; D is unresolved. Deletions cut 3 bases from V and 4 bases from J, with 7 bases between. Per the germline V gene, CDR1 is MGHDK and CDR2 is SYGVNS. The CDR3 is 13 amino acids. CDR3 region: CASSETTYNEQFF. CDR3 DNA sequence: TGTGCCAGCAGTGAGACAACTTACAATGAGCAGTTCTTC.

The chain couples TRBV6-5 to TRBJ1-1; D uncertain. V was pared by 5 bases and J by 3 bases, with 10 bases between. Germline V gene data show CDR1 as MNHEY and CDR2 as SVGAGI. CDR3 length: 13 amino acids. The CDR3 sequence: CASSRTRDTEAFF. CDR3 bases: TGTGCCAGCAGTCGAACGCGGGACACTGAAGCTTTCTTT.

The chain is built from TRBV19 and TRBJ2-1; 8 bases align to TRBD2. CDR3 length equals 16 residues. Losses at the gene ends were 2 bases for V and 0 bases for J; bases not matched to a gene: 3. Germline V lookup: CDR1 LNHDA, CDR2 SQIVND (reference sequence). Here the CDR3 reads CASSINLAGSYNEQFF. The CDR3 DNA sequence: TGTGCCAGTAGTATAAATCTAGCGGGCTCCTACAATGAGCAGTTCTTC.

V is TRBV5-4 and J is TRBJ2-5; 9 bases map to TRBD2. Germline lookup yields CDR1 SGHNT and CDR2 YYREEE (reference sequence). The CDR3 extends over 16 amino acids. J lost 1 base, V lost 3 bases, and 7 bases had no gene match. CDR3 protein: CASSSVGRGGQETQYF. The DNA of the CDR3 is TGTGCCAGCAGCTCCGTCGGGCGGGGGGGCCAAGAGACCCAGTACTTC.

The J gene is TRBJ2-3, the V gene TRBV5-1; D gene unclear. Germline loops: CDR1 SGHRS, CDR2 YFSETQ. Trimming removed 0 bases from V and 2 bases from J, with 13 bases in between. This CDR3 is built from 16 residues. Written as DNA, the CDR3 is TGCGCCAGCAGCTTGGGGCAGCAATTGGCCACAGATACGCAGTATTTT. Its translation is CASSLGQQLATDTQYF. Variable domain in full (rest from reference TRBV5-1 and TRBJ2-3): KAGVTQTPRYLIKTRGQQVTLSCSPISGHRSVSWYQQTPGQGLQFLFEYFSETQRNKGNFPGRFSGRQFSNSRSEMNVSTLELGDSALYLCASSLGQQLATDTQYFGPGTRLTVL.

This chain connects TRBV7-2 to TRBJ1-4, with a possible D match to TRBD1 (5 bases). CDR1 and CDR2 from the germline V gene are SGHTA and FQGNSA. There are 14 residues in the CDR3. V lost 5 bases to trimming and J lost 5 bases, with 12 bases between them. CDR3 bases: TGTGCCAGCAGCCTGACGGGACGAAATGAAAAACTGTTTTTT. Protein: CASSLTGRNEKLFF.

This clone was detected only once. J is TRBJ1-1 and V is TRBV9; D is possibly TRBD1 (5 bases). Trimming left V 4 bases short and J 3 bases short, with 13 bases between. Germline loops: CDR1 SGDLS, CDR2 YYNGEE. This CDR3 contains 14 residues. The CDR3 bases are TGTGCCAGCAGCCCAACGGGGGGGGACACTGAAGCTTTCTTT. Translation gives CASSPTGGDTEAFF. Complete variable domain (other parts from reference TRBV9 and TRBJ1-1): DSGVTQTPKHLITATGQRVTLRCSPRSGDLSVYWYQQSLDQGLQFLIQYYNGEERAKGNILERFSAQQFPDLHSELNLSSLELGDSALYFCASSPTGGDTEAFFGQGTRLTVV.

In the case of this clone: At one end, the junction sequence differs from germline, possibly due to a read error. The chain joins TRBV7-7 to TRBJ2-7; possibly TRBD1 or TRBD2 for D (5 bases each). Germline V gives CDR1 SSHAT, CDR2 FNYEAQ (reference sequence). The length of the CDR3 is 14 residues. CDR3: CASSLGPTSYEQYF. The CDR3 bases are TGTGCTAGCAGCCTGGGACCGACATCCTACGAGCAGTACTTC.

The chain joins TRBV2 to TRBJ1-5; 8 bases map to TRBD1. Germline CDR1 and CDR2: SNHLY and FYNNEI. Trimming removed 7 bases from V and 4 bases from J; junction bases left unmatched: 6. The CDR3 has 14 amino acids. The CDR3 region is CASTRGQGNQPQHF. In nucleotides, the CDR3 is TGTGCCAGCACCAGGGGGCAGGGGAATCAGCCCCAGCATTTT.

The chain links TRBV18 to TRBJ2-3; 10 positions match TRBD2. The germline V gene encodes CDR1 KGHSH and CDR2 LQKENI. Germline trimming cut 3 bases from V and 5 bases from J; bases unmatched to any gene: 8. The CDR3 length is 16 residues. CDR3 amino acids: CASSPSGSGGKDTQYF. As DNA, the CDR3 is TGTGCCAGCTCACCCAGCGGTAGCGGGGGGAAAGATACGCAGTATTTT.

This chain uses TRBV28 with TRBJ1-1; perhaps TRBD1 as D (5 bases). The CDR3 covers 15 residues. Trimming left V 2 bases short and J 2 bases short, with 12 bases between. From germline, CDR1 is MDHEN and CDR2 SYDVKM. CDR3 residues: CASSLNPGLNTEAFF. For the CDR3, the DNA is TGTGCCAGCAGTTTAAATCCGGGACTTAACACTGAAGCTTTCTTT. The full variable domain, with the rest looked up from reference TRBV28 and TRBJ1-1, is DVKVTQSSRYLVKRTGEKVFLECVQDMDHENMFWYRQDPGLGLRLIYFSYDVKMKEKGDIPEGYSVSREKKERFSLILESASTNQTSMYLCASSLNPGLNTEAFFGQGTRLTVV.

The count of this clone is one. This chain uses TRBV7-2 with TRBJ2-2, with D possibly being TRBD1 (6 bases). Trimming shortened V by 3 bases and J by 2 bases, and 7 bases separated the two germline ends. Looked up from germline, CDR1 is SGHTA and CDR2 is FQGNSA. The CDR3 contains 14 residues. CDR3 in amino acids: CASSLDRNTGELFF. The CDR3, as DNA: TGTGCCAGCAGCTTGGACAGAAACACCGGGGAGCTGTTTTTT.

This sequence joins TRBV6-6 and TRBJ1-2, with D unresolved. The CDR3 spans 12 residues. V was clipped by 6 bases and J by 7 bases, with 12 bases between them. CDR1 is MNHNY, CDR2 SVGAGI, per germline (reference sequence). The CDR3 nucleotides are TGTGCCAGCAGGGTGACGGGATCTGGCTACACCTTC. Translating gives CASRVTGSGYTF.

V gene TRBV6-5 combines with J gene TRBJ2-1; tentatively, D is TRBD2 (5 bases). CDR1 is MNHEY, CDR2 SVGAGI, per germline. The CDR3 has 14 residues. Between the trimmed V and J ends, which lost 9 bases and 5 bases, there was a span of 17 bases. The CDR3 loop reads CASSPPGVHNEQFF. The CDR3 bases are TGTGCCAGTAGTCCCCCCGGGGTCCACAATGAGCAGTTCTTC.

V usage is TRBV5-1 and J usage is TRBJ2-5, with 8 bases lining up with TRBD2. This CDR3 spans 17 amino acids. Trimming took 3 bases from V and 5 from J; bases not matched to a gene: 15. From germline, CDR1 is SGHRS and CDR2 YFSETQ. DNA for the CDR3: TGCGCCAGCAGCTCGTTCCCCCTCGCGGGGGGTCTGGAGACCCAGTACTTC. This gives the protein CASSSFPLAGGLETQYF. Full variable domain (remainder filled in from reference TRBV5-1 and TRBJ2-5): KAGVTQTPRYLIKTRGQQVTLSCSPISGHRSVSWYQQTPGQGLQFLFEYFSETQRNKGNFPGRFSGRQFSNSRSEMNVSTLELGDSALYLCASSSFPLAGGLETQYFGPGTRLLVL.

The chain employs TRBV6-5 and TRBJ2-5, with D unclear. V was trimmed by 7 bases and J by 2 bases, leaving 17 bases between them. Germline V gene data show CDR1 as MNHEY and CDR2 as SVGAGI. The CDR3 covers 15 residues. CDR3 coding DNA: TGTGCCAGCAAAATGACACCCGATCGACAAGAGACCCAGTACTTC. This codes for CASKMTPDRQETQYF.

The chain uses TRBV11-3 and TRBJ2-1; a weak D match, TRBD1 (5 bases). V was shortened by 5 bases and J by 2 bases, with 16 bases between the two germline ends. The CDR3 covers 16 residues. Germline loops: CDR1 SGHNT, CDR2 YENEEA. CDR3 in DNA: TGTGCCAGCAGCCCCCGAGGCAGGACACCCTACAATGAGCAGTTCTTC. The encoded protein is CASSPRGRTPYNEQFF.

This chain uses TRBV28 with TRBJ1-6, with a weak D call TRBD1 (5 bases). Germline V gene lookup returns CDR1 MDHEN and CDR2 SYDVKM. The V end was cut by 6 bases, the J end by 7 bases, with 10 bases between. The CDR3 runs to 13 residues. The CDR3, as DNA: TGTGCCAGCAGAAACAGGAAAAATTCACCCCTCCACTTT. This gives the protein CASRNRKNSPLHF. The full variable domain, rest sourced from reference TRBV28 and TRBJ1-6, is DVKVTQSSRYLVKRTGEKVFLECVQDMDHENMFWYRQDPGLGLRLIYFSYDVKMKEKGDIPEGYSVSREKKERFSLILESASTNQTSMYLCASRNRKNSPLHFGNGTRLTVT.

The V call is TRBV5-1, the J call TRBJ1-1, with D hard to call. The germline CDR1 and CDR2 sequences are SGHRS and YFSETQ. Between the trimmed V and J ends, which lost 2 bases and 2 bases, there was a span of 13 bases. The CDR3 length is 15 residues. CDR3 sequence (DNA): TGCGCCAGCAGCTTAAAGACGAGGGTAAACACTGAAGCTTTCTTT. Translating gives CASSLKTRVNTEAFF.

The chain combines TRBV27 with TRBJ2-2; possible D gene TRBD2, 5 bases. CDR3 length equals 15 residues. V lost 2 bases, J lost 3 bases, and 10 bases lay in between. CDR1 is MNHEY and CDR2 is SMNVEV in the germline V gene (reference sequence). The DNA for the CDR3 is TGTGCCAGCAGTTTAGAGAGGGCACACACCGGGGAGCTGTTTTTT. As protein: CASSLERAHTGELFF.